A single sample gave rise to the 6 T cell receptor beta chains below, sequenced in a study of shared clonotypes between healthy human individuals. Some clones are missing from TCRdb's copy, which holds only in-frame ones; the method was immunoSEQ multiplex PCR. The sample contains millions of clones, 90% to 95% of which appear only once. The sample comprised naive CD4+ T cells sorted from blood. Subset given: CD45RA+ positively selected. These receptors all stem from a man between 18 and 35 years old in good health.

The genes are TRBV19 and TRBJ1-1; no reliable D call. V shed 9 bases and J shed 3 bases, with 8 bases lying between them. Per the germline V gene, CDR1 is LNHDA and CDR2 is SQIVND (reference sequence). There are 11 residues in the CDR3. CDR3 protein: CASYRYTEAFF. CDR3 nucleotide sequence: TGTGCCAGCTACAGATACACTGAAGCTTTCTTT.

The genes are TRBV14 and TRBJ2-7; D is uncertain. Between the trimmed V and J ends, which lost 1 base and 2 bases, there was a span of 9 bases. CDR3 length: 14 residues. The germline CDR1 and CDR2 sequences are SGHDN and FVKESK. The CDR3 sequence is CASSQAGPTYEQYF. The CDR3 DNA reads TGTGCCAGCAGCCAAGCTGGACCTACCTACGAGCAGTACTTC. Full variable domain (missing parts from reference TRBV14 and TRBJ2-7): EAGVTQFPSHSVIEKGQTVTLRCDPISGHDNLYWYRRVMGKEIKFLLHFVKESKQDESGMPNNRFLAERTGGTYSTLKVQPAELEDSGVYFCASSQAGPTYEQYFGPGTRLTVT.

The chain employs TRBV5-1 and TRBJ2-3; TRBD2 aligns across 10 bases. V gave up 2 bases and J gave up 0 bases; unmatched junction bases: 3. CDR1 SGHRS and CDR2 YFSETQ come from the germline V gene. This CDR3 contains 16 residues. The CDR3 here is CASSFGLADSTDTQYF. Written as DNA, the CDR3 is TGCGCCAGCAGCTTCGGACTAGCGGATAGCACAGATACGCAGTATTTT.

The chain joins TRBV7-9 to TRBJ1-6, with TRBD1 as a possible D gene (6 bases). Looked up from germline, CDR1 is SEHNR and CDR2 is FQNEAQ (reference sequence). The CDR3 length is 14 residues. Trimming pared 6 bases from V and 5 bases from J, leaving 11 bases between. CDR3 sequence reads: CASRQGSDNSPLHF. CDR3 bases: TGTGCCAGCAGACAGGGAAGTGATAATTCACCCCTCCACTTT.

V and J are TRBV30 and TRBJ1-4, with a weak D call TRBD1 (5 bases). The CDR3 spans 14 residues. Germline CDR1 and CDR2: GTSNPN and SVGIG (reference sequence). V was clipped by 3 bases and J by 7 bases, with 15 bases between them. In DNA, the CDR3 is TGTGCCTGGAGGCGTCGGGGGGTCTCTGAAAAACTGTTTTTT. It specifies CAWRRRGVSEKLFF.

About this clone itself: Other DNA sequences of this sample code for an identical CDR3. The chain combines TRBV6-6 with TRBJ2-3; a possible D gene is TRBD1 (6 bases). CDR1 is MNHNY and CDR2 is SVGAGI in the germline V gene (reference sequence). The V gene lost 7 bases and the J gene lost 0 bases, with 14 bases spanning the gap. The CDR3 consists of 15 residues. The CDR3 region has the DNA TGTGCCAGCACCCCTCGAGGGGGTAGCACAGATACGCAGTATTTT. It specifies CASTPRGGSTDTQYF.